A single sample gave rise to the 28 T cell receptor beta chains below, sequenced in a study of T cell repertoires in cytomegalovirus infection. TCRdb reprocessed the reads with MiXCR, giving one entry per CDR3 protein. Found here are about 740,000 distinct CDR3 sequences, about a third of them singletons; the top ten hold 2.8%. Sequencing used PBMCs. All receptors come from a human donor in good health (CMV status not recorded). Some clones in this sample may be carry-over from other donors' samples.

This clonotype is a singleton in its sample. The chain carries TRBV7-3 and TRBJ2-3; TRBD2 aligns across 10 bases. In germline, CDR1 is SGHTA, CDR2 FQGTGA. Trimming removed 1 base from V and 5 bases from J; junction bases left unmatched: 6. The length of the CDR3 is 16 residues. The CDR3 loop is CASSLIAGGRGDTQYF. The DNA of the CDR3 is TGTGCCAGCAGCTTAATAGCGGGGGGCCGTGGAGATACGCAGTATTTT.

The rearrangement uses TRBV25-1 and TRBJ1-1, with 7 bases aligning to TRBD1. Germline-derived CDR1 and CDR2 are MGHDK and SYGVNS. The V segment lost 7 bases and the J segment 0 bases; nucleotides outside the gene matches: 14. This CDR3 has 17 amino acids. As DNA, the CDR3 is TGTGCCAGCATTGTATTCCGACAGGGATACATGAACACTGAAGCTTTCTTT. Translation: CASIVFRQGYMNTEAFF.

On this clonotype: Here the CDR3 omits its conserved ending phenylalanine or tryptophan, so a read error is the likely source. The genes are TRBV19 and TRBJ2-4; D not resolved. The CDR3 length is 13 residues. Trimming took off 6 bases at V and 0 bases at J, with 6 bases between the two ends. The germline gives CDR1 LNHDA, CDR2 SQIVND (reference sequence). DNA of the CDR3: TGTGCCAGTAGACCGGGAGCCAAAAACATTCAGTACTTA. It codes for CASRPGAKNIQYL.

The genes are TRBV12-3 or TRBV12-4 and TRBJ2-1; perhaps TRBD2 as D (5 bases). The ends were cut back, 7 bases at V and 3 bases at J, with 13 bases in the middle. The CDR3 sequence is 14 residues long. CDR3 DNA: TGTGCCAGCACCATGACAACTAGCTACAATGAGCAGTTCTTC. This translates into CASTMTTSYNEQFF.

The V gene is TRBV5-6, the J gene TRBJ2-2; D remains unclear. This CDR3 contains 14 residues. Germline CDR1 and CDR2: SGHDT and YYEEEE. Trimming stripped 4 bases from V and 4 bases from J, with 11 bases between. Here the CDR3 reads CASSDTFPTGELFF. The CDR3 DNA is TGTGCCAGCAGCGACACCTTTCCCACCGGGGAGCTGTTTTTT.

To note about this clonotype: One junction end disagrees with the germline gene, perhaps due to a read error. The chain employs TRBV20-1 and TRBJ1-5; D gene uncertain. The CDR3 runs 13 residues. The V gene's germline CDR1 is DFQATT and CDR2 SNEGSKA (reference sequence). The CDR3 loop reads CSARLGFSQPQQF. DNA for the CDR3: TGCAGTGCTAGACTAGGGTTTAGCCAGCCCCAGCAGTTT.

Ten or more counts support this clonotype. The V and J genes are TRBV5-4 and TRBJ1-4; no definite D call. The CDR3 extends over 13 amino acids. The germline CDR1 and CDR2 sequences are SGHNT and YYREEE (reference sequence). The V and J ends lost 5 bases and 5 bases respectively, with 10 bases between them. CDR3 protein: CASSSTPNEKLFF. The CDR3 DNA sequence: TGTGCCAGCAGTTCAACTCCAAATGAAAAACTGTTTTTT.

This sequence joins TRBV27 and TRBJ1-1; perhaps TRBD1 as D (6 bases). The V and J ends lost 4 bases and 8 bases respectively, with 17 bases between them. The CDR3 is 14 amino acids. CDR1 is MNHEY and CDR2 is SMNVEV in the germline V gene (reference sequence). DNA for the CDR3: TGTGCCAGCAGTTGGAGGGGGAGTGATGGAGAAGCTTTCTTT. Protein sequence: CASSWRGSDGEAFF.

This sequence joins TRBV7-2 and TRBJ2-5, with 11 nucleotides matching TRBD2. The CDR3 sequence is 16 residues long. V was pared by 6 bases and J by 4 bases, with 10 bases of the junction left unmatched. Germline loops: CDR1 SGHTA, CDR2 FQGNSA. CDR3 bases: TGTGCCAGCAGTTATTTCCTAGCGGGGGGAAGAGAGACCCAGTACTTC. Protein product: CASSYFLAGGRETQYF.

V gene TRBV10-3 combines with J gene TRBJ1-2; unclear D gene. Germline CDR1 ENHRY, CDR2 SYGVKD. The CDR3 runs to 16 residues. The V and J ends lost 3 bases and 8 bases respectively, with 22 bases between them. This CDR3 reads CAISDPDGQPTRGYTF. CDR3 bases: TGTGCCATCAGTGACCCAGACGGGCAGCCAACTCGAGGCTACACCTTC.

This clonotype turned up a few times. This rearrangement joins TRBV10-3 to TRBJ1-1; TRBD1 matches at 7 bases. Per the germline V gene, CDR1 is ENHRY and CDR2 is SYGVKD. V lost 0 bases and J lost 3; bases outside the gene matches: 7. The CDR3 runs to 16 residues. The CDR3 spells CAISESSGRGYTEAFF. CDR3 nucleotides: TGTGCCATCAGTGAGTCGAGTGGCAGGGGGTACACTGAAGCTTTCTTT.

This clonotype was detected ten times or more. J is TRBJ1-2 and V is TRBV7-2; no firm D call. From germline, CDR1 is SGHTA and CDR2 FQGNSA. Trimming shortened V by 1 base and J by 5 bases, and 8 bases separated the two germline ends. The CDR3 sequence is 13 residues long. CDR3 sequence reads: CASSLGSTYGYTF. The DNA for the CDR3 is TGTGCCAGCAGCTTAGGATCTACTTATGGCTACACCTTC.

This clonotype has more than one count but fewer than ten. This sequence joins TRBV10-3 and TRBJ2-3; D perhaps matches TRBD1 (5 bases). With 8 bases removed from V and 2 bases from J, the gap between germline ends came to 14 bases. CDR1 ENHRY and CDR2 SYGVKD come from the germline V gene. The CDR3 is 14 amino acids. The CDR3 here is CAIAGNVFTDTQYF. DNA of the CDR3: TGTGCCATCGCAGGGAATGTTTTCACAGATACGCAGTATTTT.

The V gene is TRBV10-3, the J gene TRBJ2-7, with a tentative D call TRBD1 (7 bases). The V gene's germline CDR1 is ENHRY and CDR2 SYGVKD. Trimming cost V 7 bases and J 0 bases, with 19 bases left between them. CDR3 length equals 16 residues. Here the CDR3 reads CAITPRGDSISYEQYF. CDR3 nucleotide sequence: TGTGCCATCACCCCGAGGGGGGACAGTATCTCCTACGAGCAGTACTTC.

The chain links TRBV20-1 to TRBJ2-1, with 7 nucleotides matching TRBD1. V shed 5 bases, J shed 9 bases, and the junction held 10 bases outside the gene matches. This CDR3 spans 13 amino acids. In germline, CDR1 is DFQATT, CDR2 SNEGSKA (reference sequence). The CDR3: CSAGDSNSGEQFF. The CDR3 nucleotides read TGCAGTGCTGGGGACAGTAATTCGGGTGAGCAGTTCTTC.

The CDR3 DNA reads TGCAGCGTTTTCTCAGGGGATGGTGAAAAACTGTTTTTT. This gives the protein CSVFSGDGEKLFF. This rearrangement joins TRBV29-1 to TRBJ1-4, with a tentative D call TRBD1 (6 bases). Germline V gene data show CDR1 as SQVTM and CDR2 as ANQGSEA. Trimming removed 5 bases at V and 7 bases at J, with 14 bases between. The CDR3 is 13 residues long.

This clonotype came up a few times. The V call is TRBV6-6, the J call TRBJ1-2; D ambiguous. V lost 2 bases and J lost 8, with 9 bases in between. This CDR3 contains 12 residues. Germline lookup yields CDR1 MNHNY and CDR2 SVGAGI (reference sequence). DNA for the CDR3: TGTGCCAGCAGTTACAGGCAATCCGGCTACACCTTC. This encodes CASSYRQSGYTF.

V gene TRBV6-5 combines with J gene TRBJ1-1; D possibly corresponds to TRBD1 (5 bases). Deletions cut 5 bases from V and 3 bases from J, with 16 bases between. This CDR3 comprises 15 residues. Germline CDR1 MNHEY, CDR2 SVGAGI. The CDR3 loop is CASSRTSRWDTEAFF. The CDR3, as DNA: TGTGCCAGCAGTCGGACAAGCAGGTGGGACACTGAAGCTTTCTTT.

This clonotype was seen repeatedly, ten times or more. V and J are TRBV5-6 and TRBJ1-3; 10 nucleotides agree with TRBD1. Per germline, CDR1 SGHDT and CDR2 YYEEEE. The CDR3 extends over 16 amino acids. Unmatched junction bases numbered 13, after V lost 5 bases and J lost 8 bases. The DNA for the CDR3 is TGTGCCAGCAGTTTTTACACCGGGACAGGGGTCCACACCATATATTTT. Translating it yields CASSFYTGTGVHTIYF.

The chain is built from TRBV12-3 or TRBV12-4 and TRBJ2-7; 7 bases agree with TRBD1. The CDR3 runs 14 residues. Losses at the gene ends were 4 bases for V and 2 bases for J; bases not matched to a gene: 5. The CDR3 coding sequence is TGTGCCAGCAGTTGGGGGACAGTAACCTACGAGCAGTACTTC. The encoded protein is CASSWGTVTYEQYF.

The rearrangement joins TRBV19 to TRBJ2-7; tentative D call: TRBD2 (6 bases). V dropped 7 bases and J dropped 0 bases, with 16 bases sitting between them. The germline V gene encodes CDR1 LNHDA and CDR2 SQIVND (reference sequence). This CDR3 region has 15 residues. The DNA of the CDR3 is TGTGCCAGTAAATCCAGCGGGTGGAGCTCCTACGAGCAGTACTTC. It translates to CASKSSGWSSYEQYF. Full variable domain (missing parts from reference TRBV19 and TRBJ2-7): DGGITQSPKYLFRKEGQNVTLSCEQNLNHDAMYWYRQDPGQGLRLIYYSQIVNDFQKGDIAEGYSVSREKKESFPLTVTSAQKNPTAFYLCASKSSGWSSYEQYFGPGTRLTVT.

This clonotype came up a few times. This chain links TRBV10-3 with TRBJ1-4; 10 nucleotides agree with TRBD1. Germline CDR1 is ENHRY and CDR2 is SYGVKD. The CDR3 has 14 amino acids. Trimming removed 4 bases from V and 7 bases from J; junction bases left unmatched: 3. CDR3 nucleotides: TGTGCCATCAGTGCGACAGGGGGCTTTGAAAAACTGTTTTTT. Amino acid sequence: CAISATGGFEKLFF.

J is TRBJ2-1 and V is TRBV28; possibly TRBD1 or TRBD2 for D (5 bases each). Germline V gives CDR1 MDHEN, CDR2 SYDVKM. V lost 2 bases, J lost 11 bases, and 19 bases lay in between. The CDR3 is made up of 15 amino acids. CDR3 residues: CASSLTEVGAIQQFF. The CDR3 DNA sequence: TGTGCCAGCAGTTTAACGGAAGTCGGGGCGATTCAGCAGTTCTTC. The whole variable domain, remainder taken from reference TRBV28 and TRBJ2-1, is DVKVTQSSRYLVKRTGEKVFLECVQDMDHENMFWYRQDPGLGLRLIYFSYDVKMKEKGDIPEGYSVSREKKERFSLILESASTNQTSMYLCASSLTEVGAIQQFFGPGTRLTVL.

This clonotype was observed a handful of times. The chain joins TRBV3-1 to TRBJ1-3; D gene uncertain. Trimming took 0 bases from V and 5 from J, leaving 5 bases between them. The CDR3 extends over 13 amino acids. CDR1 and CDR2 (germline): LGHDT, YNNKEL (reference sequence). The CDR3 here is CASSQDSRNTIYF. CDR3 bases: TGTGCCAGCAGCCAAGACTCAAGAAACACCATATATTTT.

With regard to this clonotype: In this CDR3 the conserved last residue, phenylalanine or tryptophan, is missing, so a read error is likely. J is TRBJ1-1 and V is TRBV4-1, with D possibly TRBD1 on 6 matching bases. Germline CDR1 MGHRA, CDR2 YSYEKL. V lost 9 bases, J lost 2 bases, and 16 bases lay in between. The CDR3 sequence is 14 residues long. The CDR3 reads CARRQDGLNTEAFL. CDR3 nucleotide sequence: TGCGCCAGAAGACAGGACGGTCTAAACACTGAAGCTTTCTTG.

The chain couples TRBV19 to TRBJ2-7; D may correspond to TRBD1 or TRBD2 (5 bases each). This CDR3 comprises 16 residues. Germline assignment: CDR1 LNHDA and CDR2 SQIVND (reference sequence). Trimming took 1 base from V and 2 from J, leaving 15 bases between them. The CDR3 region is CASSIGIGGEAYEQYF. The CDR3 DNA reads TGTGCCAGTAGTATAGGAATTGGGGGAGAGGCCTACGAGCAGTACTTC.

The table lists this clonotype with a few counts. V usage is TRBV6-1 and J usage is TRBJ1-5, with D uncertain. The CDR3 has 14 residues. V lost 7 bases and J 2 bases, leaving 12 bases between the germline ends. The germline V gene has CDR1 MNHNS and CDR2 SASEGT. CDR3 in amino acids: CASTQRDGNQPQHF. The CDR3 DNA reads as TGTGCCAGCACCCAAAGGGATGGCAATCAGCCCCAGCATTTT.

J is TRBJ2-1 and V is TRBV27; 12 positions match TRBD2. V dropped 5 bases and J dropped 7; count of bases not matched to a gene: 9. The CDR3 loop spans 16 amino acids. Germline V gene data show CDR1 as MNHEY and CDR2 as SMNVEV (reference sequence). In DNA form, the CDR3 reads TGTGCCAGCAGTCTAAGACTAGCGGGAGAAGAAAATGAGCAGTTCTTC. Translating it yields CASSLRLAGEENEQFF.